A selection of T cell receptor beta chains follows, all from one sample in a study of blood T cell repertoires in COVID-19. Clones were sequenced by immunoSEQ multiplex PCR, and TCRdb holds only the in-frame ones, with some missing. The sample lists tens of thousands of clones, roughly 88% seen once, with about 5% in the top ten. The sequenced sample consisted of peripheral blood. These receptors were taken from a human donor in a cohort sampled during active COVID-19. The CDR3 runs from the conserved cysteine through the conserved F or W. Fields, in order: clone size, J gene, V gene, D gene, CDR3 protein, CDR3 DNA. The D gene is left open where the match is weak. Only some rows state a clone size, as once, few, many or a class for expanded clones.

clone_size: NA
j_call: TRBJ2-3
v_call: TRBV11-3
d_call: TRBD2
cdr3_aa: CASSRGTSSPDTQYF
cdr3_nt: TGTGCCAGCAGCCGAGGGACTAGCAGCCCAGATACGCAGTATTTT

clone_size: once
j_call: TRBJ2-1
v_call: TRBV18
d_call: NA
cdr3_aa: CASSGTSPNNEQFF
cdr3_nt: TGTGCCAGCTCAGGAACTAGCCCCAACAATGAGCAGTTCTTC

clone_size: NA
j_call: TRBJ2-1
v_call: TRBV19
d_call: TRBD2
cdr3_aa: CASSTPPGPLLAGAFYNEQFF
cdr3_nt: TGTGCCAGTAGTACACCCCCGGGACCCCTCTTGGCGGGAGCCTTTTACAATGAGCAGTTCTTC

clone_size: NA
j_call: TRBJ2-1
v_call: TRBV6-5
d_call: NA
cdr3_aa: CASYSSSSYNEQFF
cdr3_nt: TGTGCCAGCTATAGTTCGAGCTCCTACAATGAGCAGTTCTTC

clone_size: once
j_call: TRBJ1-6
v_call: TRBV21-1
d_call: NA
cdr3_aa: CASSKKKLWTGRENSPLHF
cdr3_nt: TGTGCCAGCAGCAAAAAAAAGCTATGGACAGGGAGGGAAAATTCACCCCTCCACTTT

clone_size: once
j_call: TRBJ2-2
v_call: TRBV5-1
d_call: NA
cdr3_aa: CASSLGHLGNTGELFF
cdr3_nt: TGCGCCAGCAGCTTGGGCCACCTAGGAAACACCGGGGAGCTGTTTTTT

clone_size: NA
j_call: TRBJ1-1
v_call: TRBV18
d_call: NA
cdr3_aa: CASSPESYRVTEAFF
cdr3_nt: TGTGCCAGCTCACCAGAGAGCTACAGGGTGACTGAAGCTTTCTTT

clone_size: NA
j_call: TRBJ2-7
v_call: TRBV7-8
d_call: TRBD2
cdr3_aa: CASSLVLAGVEEQYF
cdr3_nt: TGTGCCAGCAGCTTAGTACTAGCGGGAGTAGAAGAGCAGTACTTC

clone_size: NA
j_call: TRBJ2-1
v_call: TRBV18
d_call: TRBD2
cdr3_aa: CASSPIREVYNEQFF
cdr3_nt: TGTGCCAGCTCACCAATCCGGGAGGTCTACAATGAGCAGTTCTTC

clone_size: NA
j_call: TRBJ2-1
v_call: TRBV5-1
d_call: NA
cdr3_aa: CASSPLSGPYNEQFF
cdr3_nt: TGCGCCAGCAGCCCACTGAGCGGACCTTACAATGAGCAGTTCTTC

clone_size: NA
j_call: TRBJ2-1
v_call: TRBV19
d_call: TRBD1
cdr3_aa: CASSICTGGRCEQFF
cdr3_nt: TGTGCCAGTAGTATATGTACAGGGGGCCGGTGTGAGCAGTTCTTC

clone_size: NA
j_call: TRBJ2-7
v_call: TRBV2
d_call: TRBD1
cdr3_aa: CASKSSGTGPYEQYF
cdr3_nt: TGTGCCAGCAAGTCTTCCGGGACAGGGCCCTACGAGCAGTACTTC

clone_size: NA
j_call: TRBJ2-1
v_call: TRBV6-5
d_call: NA
cdr3_aa: CASSYSGEAQRQFF
cdr3_nt: TGTGCCAGCAGTTACTCGGGGGAGGCGCAGCGGCAGTTCTTC

clone_size: NA
j_call: TRBJ2-5
v_call: TRBV9
d_call: TRBD1
cdr3_aa: CASSLGGQGAETQYF
cdr3_nt: TGTGCCAGCAGCCTAGGGGGACAGGGAGCAGAGACCCAGTACTTC

clone_size: NA
j_call: TRBJ2-7
v_call: TRBV5-6
d_call: NA
cdr3_aa: CASSLGGTYEQYF
cdr3_nt: TGTGCCAGCAGCTTGGGAGGGACCTACGAGCAGTACTTC

clone_size: NA
j_call: TRBJ2-7
v_call: TRBV28
d_call: NA
cdr3_aa: CASSLWGGMSSYEQYF
cdr3_nt: TGTGCCAGCAGTTTATGGGGGGGTATGAGCTCCTACGAGCAGTACTTC

clone_size: NA
j_call: TRBJ1-2
v_call: TRBV9
d_call: TRBD1
cdr3_aa: CASSSGQGGGYTF
cdr3_nt: TGTGCCAGCAGTTCCGGACAGGGGGGTGGCTACACCTTC

clone_size: NA
j_call: TRBJ2-1
v_call: TRBV4-1
d_call: TRBD2
cdr3_aa: CASSQSSGIVGDEQFF
cdr3_nt: TGCGCCAGCAGCCAAAGTAGCGGGATAGTTGGCGATGAGCAGTTCTTC

clone_size: NA
j_call: TRBJ2-1
v_call: TRBV7-2
d_call: NA
cdr3_aa: CASSLSGFSYNEQFF
cdr3_nt: TGTGCCAGCAGCTTAAGCGGGTTCTCCTACAATGAGCAGTTCTTC

clone_size: once
j_call: TRBJ2-5
v_call: TRBV7-8
d_call: NA
cdr3_aa: CASSQRIGTQYF
cdr3_nt: TGTGCCAGCAGCCAGAGGATTGGGACCCAGTACTTC

clone_size: NA
j_call: TRBJ1-2
v_call: TRBV7-9
d_call: NA
cdr3_aa: CASSLLGGRDYGYTF
cdr3_nt: TGTGCCAGCAGCTTACTGGGAGGAAGAGACTATGGCTACACCTTC

clone_size: NA
j_call: TRBJ2-1
v_call: TRBV11-2
d_call: TRBD2
cdr3_aa: CASSLVGGGAGTTSNEQFF
cdr3_nt: TGTGCCAGCAGCTTAGTCGGCGGGGGGGCCGGGACGACCTCTAATGAGCAGTTCTTC

clone_size: NA
j_call: TRBJ2-1
v_call: TRBV7-2
d_call: TRBD2
cdr3_aa: CASPAGAYNEQFF
cdr3_nt: TGTGCGAGTCCAGCGGGGGCCTACAATGAGCAGTTCTTC

clone_size: NA
j_call: TRBJ2-7
v_call: TRBV18
d_call: TRBD2
cdr3_aa: CASHSGLAGGNYEQYF
cdr3_nt: TGTGCCAGCCACAGCGGACTAGCGGGAGGAAACTACGAGCAGTACTTC

clone_size: NA
j_call: TRBJ1-5
v_call: TRBV6-2/TRBV6-3
d_call: NA
cdr3_aa: CASSTFGQLSNQPQHF
cdr3_nt: TGTGCCAGCAGTACCTTCGGACAGTTGAGCAATCAGCCCCAGCATTTT

clone_size: NA
j_call: TRBJ2-7
v_call: TRBV3-1/TRBV3-2
d_call: TRBD2
cdr3_aa: CASSQDGAGGLSEQYF
cdr3_nt: TGTGCCAGCAGCCAAGATGGAGCGGGAGGTCTGTCCGAGCAGTACTTC

clone_size: NA
j_call: TRBJ2-5
v_call: TRBV5-6
d_call: NA
cdr3_aa: CASSFPGQPETQYF
cdr3_nt: TGTGCCAGCAGCTTCCCGGGACAACCAGAGACCCAGTACTTC

clone_size: many
j_call: TRBJ1-2
v_call: TRBV7-2
d_call: NA
cdr3_aa: CASSPGRRSNYGYTF
cdr3_nt: TGTGCCAGCAGCCCCGGGAGGAGATCTAACTATGGCTACACCTTC

clone_size: NA
j_call: TRBJ2-5
v_call: TRBV27
d_call: NA
cdr3_aa: CASSSTSAETQYF
cdr3_nt: TGTGCCAGCAGTTCAACTAGTGCGGAGACCCAGTACTTC

clone_size: NA
j_call: TRBJ2-5
v_call: TRBV19
d_call: TRBD1
cdr3_aa: CASRDRGETQYF
cdr3_nt: TGTGCCAGTAGGGACAGGGGAGAGACCCAGTACTTC

clone_size: NA
j_call: TRBJ2-7
v_call: TRBV7-9
d_call: TRBD2
cdr3_aa: CASSFSGSHEQYF
cdr3_nt: TGTGCCAGCAGCTTTAGCGGGAGCCACGAGCAGTACTTC

clone_size: NA
j_call: TRBJ1-1
v_call: TRBV4-1
d_call: NA
cdr3_aa: CASSRGREETFGVTEAFF
cdr3_nt: TGCGCCAGCAGTCGTGGGAGGGAAGAAACCTTTGGCGTCACTGAAGCTTTCTTT

clone_size: NA
j_call: TRBJ2-1
v_call: TRBV9
d_call: TRBD2
cdr3_aa: CASRAPSGRGSEQFF
cdr3_nt: TGTGCCAGCAGAGCCCCCAGCGGGAGGGGGAGTGAGCAGTTCTTC

clone_size: NA
j_call: TRBJ2-1
v_call: TRBV5-1
d_call: TRBD1
cdr3_aa: CASSLSPTGGKEQFF
cdr3_nt: TGCGCCAGCAGCTTGTCCCCGACAGGGGGAAAAGAGCAGTTCTTC

clone_size: NA
j_call: TRBJ1-4
v_call: TRBV5-1
d_call: NA
cdr3_aa: CASSLAQNEKLFF
cdr3_nt: TGCGCCAGCAGCTTGGCCCAAAATGAAAAACTGTTTTTT

clone_size: NA
j_call: TRBJ2-2
v_call: TRBV29-1
d_call: TRBD1
cdr3_aa: CSVQFQGAYGELFF
cdr3_nt: TGCAGCGTTCAGTTTCAGGGGGCATACGGGGAGCTGTTTTTT

clone_size: NA
j_call: TRBJ2-2
v_call: TRBV4-1
d_call: TRBD1
cdr3_aa: CASSLQGVSGELFF
cdr3_nt: TGCGCCAGCAGCCTACAGGGGGTGTCCGGGGAGCTGTTTTTT

clone_size: NA
j_call: TRBJ2-1
v_call: TRBV6-2/TRBV6-3
d_call: TRBD2
cdr3_aa: CASSSESGVTYNEQFF
cdr3_nt: TGTGCCAGCAGTTCGGAAAGCGGGGTTACCTACAATGAGCAGTTCTTC

clone_size: few
j_call: TRBJ1-5
v_call: TRBV2
d_call: TRBD1
cdr3_aa: CASSDEGQIYNQPQHF
cdr3_nt: TGTGCCAGCAGTGATGAGGGACAGATTTACAATCAGCCCCAGCATTTT

clone_size: NA
j_call: TRBJ2-2
v_call: TRBV7-8
d_call: NA
cdr3_aa: CASSSKPGHLNTGELFF
cdr3_nt: TGTGCCAGCAGCTCAAAACCGGGACACCTGAACACCGGGGAGCTGTTTTTT

clone_size: few
j_call: TRBJ1-5
v_call: TRBV18
d_call: TRBD1
cdr3_aa: CASSSDRGDQPQHF
cdr3_nt: TGTGCCAGCTCCTCGGACAGGGGGGATCAGCCCCAGCATTTT

clone_size: NA
j_call: TRBJ1-3
v_call: TRBV10-3
d_call: NA
cdr3_aa: CAIRDTSIGDTIYF
cdr3_nt: TGTGCCATCAGGGACACCTCTATAGGTGACACCATATATTTT